This T cell receptor (beta chain) was captured by sequencing in a study of identical twins. Findings and limits, study-wide: Invariant T cells like MAIT and iNKT could partly confound the zero-insertion analyses. Twin-shared out-of-frame alpha sequences showed excess low generation probability. Memory repertoires showed no such pattern, whereas abundant cord blood beta clonotypes carried fewer insertions.

This clonotype occurred a few times. Its antigen is unknown. CDR1 is SNHLY and CDR2 is FYNNEI in the germline V gene. The CDR3 has 16 amino acids. The V and J ends lost 0 bases and 1 base respectively, with 13 bases between them. Template switching added a universal primer site, and cDNA bore unique molecular identifiers. Using its own MiXCR run on the 5' RACE reads, TCRdb lists one record per CDR3 protein. The data show fewer than 350,000 distinct CDR3 sequences, with about 8.1% seen just once and over 2% held by the top ten. The same specimen was also included in a second study, on yellow fever vaccine responses in identical twins.

This receptor was obtained from a young woman in good health. Material for sequencing was memory (CD45RO+) T cells sorted from blood. V gene TRBV2 combines with J gene TRBJ2-7; D possibly corresponds to TRBD1 (6 bases). The CDR3 is CASSEAWGHLSYEQYF. CDR3 bases: TGTGCCAGCAGTGAAGCTTGGGGACACCTATCCTACGAGCAGTACTTC.